The 30 T cell receptor beta chains below were found in one sample sequenced in a study of T cell responses to AZD1222 COVID-19 vaccine. TCRdb keeps only in-frame clones here, not all; method: immunoSEQ multiplex PCR. The profile shows some 190,000 clones, over 90% of them singletons. The sequences come from peripheral blood, collected 28 days after the second AZD1222 dose. These TCRs come from an adult who received the AZD1222 COVID-19 vaccine.

The DNA for the CDR3 is TGTGCCAGCAGCTCCCAGGGGGCGCTGGGCTACACCTTC. Amino acid sequence: CASSSQGALGYTF. This rearrangement joins TRBV7-3 to TRBJ1-2; 8 bases are shared with TRBD1. Germline loops: CDR1 SGHTA, CDR2 FQGTGA. This CDR3 comprises 13 residues. The V and J ends lost 4 bases and 8 bases, in that order; junction bases with no gene match: 6.

This clone was seen a single time. J is TRBJ2-3 and V is TRBV27; TRBD2 matches 13 bases. Germline-derived CDR1 and CDR2 are MNHEY and SMNVEV (reference sequence). Losses at the gene ends were 3 bases for V and 1 base for J; bases not matched to a gene: 7. The CDR3 runs to 18 residues. DNA for the CDR3: TGTGCCAGCAGTTTCACTAGCGGGGGGGCCTCGGGCACAGATACGCAGTATTTT. Translating it yields CASSFTSGGASGTDTQYF.

The J gene is TRBJ2-2, the V gene TRBV7-8, with 7 bases that match TRBD1. Per germline, CDR1 SGHVS and CDR2 FQNEAQ. V dropped 2 bases and J dropped 2; count of bases not matched to a gene: 8. The CDR3 totals 17 residues. The CDR3 loop is CASSLSGAGGNTGELFF. CDR3 bases: TGTGCCAGCAGCTTAAGTGGGGCAGGGGGAAACACCGGGGAGCTGTTTTTT. The complete variable domain, with remaining parts taken from reference TRBV7-8 and TRBJ2-2, reads GAGVSQSPRYKVAKRGQDVALRCDPISGHVSLFWYQQALGQGPEFLTYFQNEAQLDKSGLPSDRFFAERPEGSVSTLKIQRTQQEDSAVYLCASSLSGAGGNTGELFFGEGSRLTVL.

The chain couples TRBV27 to TRBJ2-7, with TRBD2 matching 7 bases. With V trimmed by 0 bases and J by 4 bases, 3 bases remained unmatched. This CDR3 comprises 14 residues. The germline V gene has CDR1 MNHEY and CDR2 SMNVEV (reference sequence). CDR3 DNA sequence: TGTGCCAGCAGTTTATCTTGGGGAGGGTACGAGCAGTACTTC. Residues: CASSLSWGGYEQYF.

This clone was seen once. This sequence joins TRBV30 and TRBJ2-1; 7 positions match TRBD2. The ends lost 5 bases at V and 5 bases at J; junction bases unmatched: 9. This CDR3 is 14 amino acids long. The germline gives CDR1 GTSNPN, CDR2 SVGIG (reference sequence). The CDR3 nucleotides read TGTGCCTGGGATCCGGGACTATATAACAATGAGCAGTTCTTC. This gives the protein CAWDPGLYNNEQFF. Full variable domain (missing parts from reference TRBV30 and TRBJ2-1): SQTIHQWPATLVQPVGSPLSLECTVEGTSNPNLYWYRQAAGRGLQLLFYSVGIGQISSEVPQNLSASRPQDRQFILSSKKLLLSDSGFYLCAWDPGLYNNEQFFGPGTRLTVL.

This clone was detected only once. The J gene is TRBJ2-3, the V gene TRBV2; 9 bases are a match to TRBD2. CDR1 SNHLY and CDR2 FYNNEI come from the germline V gene. The trim removed 0 bases at V and 3 bases at J, leaving 1 base unmatched. This CDR3 contains 15 residues. The CDR3 region is CASSEARGGTDTQYF. CDR3 DNA sequence: TGTGCCAGCAGTGAAGCGCGGGGGGGGACAGATACGCAGTATTTT.

This chain uses TRBV7-2 with TRBJ1-1; 7 nucleotides match TRBD1. CDR1 and CDR2 (germline): SGHTA, FQGNSA. The CDR3 totals 14 residues. V lost 5 bases, J lost 4 bases, and 7 bases stayed unmatched. Here the CDR3 DNA reads TGTGCCAGCAGCCAAGGGGGCTTCGTCACTGAAGCTTTCTTT. It is translated as CASSQGGFVTEAFF. Supplemented by reference TRBV7-2 and TRBJ1-1, the full variable domain reads GAGVSQSPSNKVTEKGKDVELRCDPISGHTALYWYRQSLGQGLEFLIYFQGNSAPDKSGLPSDRFSAERTGGSVSTLTIQRTQQEDSAVYLCASSQGGFVTEAFFGQGTRLTVV.

This chain joins TRBV6-1 and TRBJ1-4; 7 positions agree with TRBD1. There are 14 residues in the CDR3. Germline CDR1 MNHNS, CDR2 SASEGT. Trimming took 0 bases from V and 7 from J; bases not matched to a gene: 2. The CDR3 protein is CASSEAGGFEKLFF. The CDR3, as DNA: TGTGCCAGCAGTGAAGCAGGGGGCTTTGAAAAACTGTTTTTT.

The rearrangement links TRBV18 to TRBJ2-3; D is unresolved. Germline CDR1 reads KGHSH; CDR2 reads LQKENI. V lost 0 bases to trimming and J lost 4 bases, with 8 bases between them. This CDR3 has 14 amino acids. In nucleotides, the CDR3 is TGTGCCAGCTCACCACCGGGTTTACCAGATACGCAGTATTTT. Its translation: CASSPPGLPDTQYF.

This chain uses TRBV4-3 with TRBJ1-4; maybe TRBD1 (5 bases). Germline values: CDR1 LGHNA, CDR2 YSLEER. V dropped 0 bases and J dropped 4 bases, with 15 bases sitting between them. The CDR3 length is 17 residues. The DNA of the CDR3 is TGCGCCAGCAGCCAAGAAGAGATCACAGGACATAATGAAAAACTGTTTTTT. Encoded protein: CASSQEEITGHNEKLFF.

This chain links TRBV27 with TRBJ2-7, with 10 bases aligning to TRBD1. CDR3 size: 15 residues. Germline V gene lookup returns CDR1 MNHEY and CDR2 SMNVEV (reference sequence). Germline trimming cut 5 bases from V and 2 bases from J; bases unmatched to any gene: 6. CDR3 sequence (DNA): TGTGCCAGCAGTAGCCGGGACAGGGGAACCTACGAGCAGTACTTC. Residues: CASSSRDRGTYEQYF.

The gene calls are TRBV6-2 or TRBV6-3 and TRBJ1-4; D unclear. Germline V gives CDR1 MNHEY, CDR2 SVGEGT. The CDR3 consists of 13 residues. V lost 6 bases, J lost 8 bases, and 13 bases lay in between. The CDR3 DNA follows: TGTGCCAGCAGCGTAGAAGTACACGAAAAACTGTTTTTT. It translates to CASSVEVHEKLFF.

J is TRBJ2-6 and V is TRBV6-5; perhaps TRBD1 as D (6 bases). Looked up from germline, CDR1 is MNHEY and CDR2 is SVGAGI. The V end lost 6 bases, the J end lost 0 bases, and 9 bases lay between the germline ends. The CDR3 spans 15 residues. CDR3 region: CASSQQGSGANVLTF. In DNA form, the CDR3 reads TGTGCCAGCAGCCAACAGGGCTCTGGGGCCAACGTCCTGACTTTC.

V gene TRBV11-2 combines with J gene TRBJ2-6; 8 bases line up with TRBD1. This CDR3 comprises 18 residues. V lost 3 bases and J lost 0; bases outside the gene matches: 7. Germline-derived CDR1 and CDR2 are SGHAT and FQNNGV. The DNA of the CDR3 is TGTGCCAGCAGCTTGGGACAGGCGTCGTTCTCTGGGGCCAACGTCCTGACTTTC. Its translation is CASSLGQASFSGANVLTF.

V gene TRBV4-3 combines with J gene TRBJ1-4; D is undetermined. CDR1 and CDR2 from the germline V gene are LGHNA and YSLEER. The CDR3 contains 15 residues. V was cut by 1 base and J by 8 bases, with 14 bases left in between. The CDR3 bases are TGCGCCAGCAGCCAAGTCGCTCCCAAAGGCGAAAAACTGTTTTTT. Its translation is CASSQVAPKGEKLFF.

The chain links TRBV4-3 to TRBJ2-1; D not certain. The CDR3 is 15 amino acids. Trimming took off 0 bases at V and 0 bases at J, with 6 bases between the two ends. In germline, CDR1 is LGHNA, CDR2 YSLEER. The CDR3 protein is CASSQEQSSYNEQFF. CDR3 DNA: TGCGCCAGCAGCCAAGAGCAGAGCTCCTACAATGAGCAGTTCTTC.

The CDR3 sequence is CASSQSGTAREQYF. The CDR3 bases are TGTGCCAGCAGCCAGTCCGGGACAGCGCGAGAGCAGTACTTC. J is TRBJ2-7 and V is TRBV3-1 (or the pseudogene TRBV3-2), with 7 bases that match TRBD1. With 3 bases clipped from V and 7 bases from J, the junction kept 9 bases outside the gene matches. CDR1 and CDR2 (germline): LGHDT, YNNKEL (reference sequence). The CDR3 extends over 14 amino acids.

This chain links TRBV4-3 with TRBJ1-1; TRBD1 aligns across 10 bases. Germline V lookup: CDR1 LGHNA, CDR2 YSLEER. V was pared by 4 bases and J by 3 bases, with 2 bases of the junction left unmatched. The CDR3 spans 14 residues. CDR3 sequence reads: CASSRDRGYTEAFF. For the CDR3, the DNA is TGCGCCAGCAGCCGGGACAGGGGATACACTGAAGCTTTCTTT.

This rearrangement joins TRBV4-3 to TRBJ2-1, with D perhaps matching TRBD1 or TRBD2 (6 bases each). V was cut by 0 bases and J by 4 bases, with 16 bases left in between. This CDR3 region has 17 residues. The germline CDR1 and CDR2 sequences are LGHNA and YSLEER. For the CDR3, the DNA is TGCGCCAGCAGCCAAGAAAGATCCCAAGGGGGGTACAATGAGCAGTTCTTC. It translates to CASSQERSQGGYNEQFF.

V gene TRBV6-5 combines with J gene TRBJ1-2; TRBD1 might be the D (5 bases). The germline V gene encodes CDR1 MNHEY and CDR2 SVGAGI. The CDR3 totals 14 residues. With 2 bases removed from V and 2 bases from J, the gap between germline ends came to 9 bases. In DNA, the CDR3 is TGTGCCAGCAGTTACCTGGGGGGGAACTATGGCTACACCTTC. Protein sequence: CASSYLGGNYGYTF.

V is TRBV11-2 and J is TRBJ2-1; 8 positions agree with TRBD1. CDR1 SGHAT and CDR2 FQNNGV come from the germline V gene. CDR3 length: 11 amino acids. Trimming cost V 2 bases and J 15 bases; bases outside gene matches: 3. DNA of the CDR3: TGTGCCAGCAGCTTACGGACAGGGACGTTCTTC. Encoded protein: CASSLRTGTFF.

V is TRBV6-5 and J is TRBJ2-7, with D hard to call. CDR1 is MNHEY and CDR2 is SVGAGI in the germline V gene. V lost 0 bases and J lost 2, with 11 bases in between. The CDR3 is 15 residues long. The DNA for the CDR3 is TGTGCCAGCAGTTACTCTATCCCGGGCCCCTACGAGCAGTACTTC. This translates into CASSYSIPGPYEQYF.

The rearrangement links TRBV4-1 to TRBJ1-5; 10 bases match TRBD1. Trimming at V came to 4 bases and at J to 7 bases, leaving 4 bases not matched to a gene. The CDR3 has 14 residues. The V gene's germline CDR1 is MGHRA and CDR2 YSYEKL. The CDR3 DNA follows: TGCGCCAGCAGCCGCGGGACAGGGGAACAGCCCCAGCATTTT. The encoded protein is CASSRGTGEQPQHF.

The CDR3, as DNA: TGCGCCAGCAGCCCCACCGGGACAGCGGACTACGAGCAGTACTTC. It specifies CASSPTGTADYEQYF. This chain connects TRBV5-1 to TRBJ2-7; 7 positions match TRBD1. With V trimmed by 4 bases and J by 3 bases, 10 bases remained unmatched. This CDR3 contains 15 residues. Germline CDR1 reads SGHRS; CDR2 reads YFSETQ.

The chain has TRBV3-1 (or the pseudogene TRBV3-2) and TRBJ1-4; D gene unclear. The CDR3 extends over 15 amino acids. Germline CDR1 reads LGHDT; CDR2 reads YNNKEL (reference sequence). V dropped 1 base and J dropped 0 bases, with 6 bases sitting between them. CDR3 DNA sequence: TGTGCCAGCAGCCAAGGGTTGGCAACTAATGAAAAACTGTTTTTT. This sequence encodes CASSQGLATNEKLFF.

The chain combines TRBV9 with TRBJ1-4; 9 nucleotides align to TRBD1. Trimming took 3 bases from V and 11 from J; bases not matched to a gene: 8. Per the germline V gene, CDR1 is SGDLS and CDR2 is YYNGEE. The CDR3 length is 14 residues. The CDR3 protein is CASSARDREGKLFF. The CDR3 coding sequence is TGTGCCAGCAGCGCCCGGGACAGGGAGGGCAAACTGTTTTTT.

The rearrangement uses TRBV4-1 and TRBJ1-3; D perhaps matches TRBD1 (5 bases). The CDR3 totals 17 residues. Germline V lookup: CDR1 MGHRA, CDR2 YSYEKL. The V and J ends lost 0 bases and 4 bases respectively, with 16 bases between them. In nucleotides, the CDR3 is TGCGCCAGCAGCCAAGACCGAGGGGCGCCGGGGGGAAACACCATATATTTT. The encoded protein is CASSQDRGAPGGNTIYF.

The rearrangement joins TRBV6-2 or TRBV6-3 to TRBJ2-7, with 9 bases matching TRBD1. This CDR3 has 16 residues. The trim removed 0 bases at V and 3 bases at J, leaving 6 bases unmatched. Germline V gene data show CDR1 as MNHEY and CDR2 as SVGEGT. Here the CDR3 DNA reads TGTGCCAGCAGTTACTCGCGGGCGACAGGGGGCTACGAGCAGTACTTC. Protein sequence: CASSYSRATGGYEQYF.

The J gene is TRBJ2-7, the V gene TRBV27, with unresolved D. The V gene lost 5 bases and the J gene lost 4 bases, with 9 bases spanning the gap. From germline, CDR1 is MNHEY and CDR2 SMNVEV (reference sequence). This CDR3 is 12 amino acids long. CDR3 amino acids: CASSPPSYEQYF. In nucleotides, the CDR3 is TGTGCCAGCAGTCCCCCCTCATACGAGCAGTACTTC.

Written as DNA, the CDR3 is TGCGCCAGCAGCCAAGACCACCGCTCTGGAAACACCATATATTTT. It codes for CASSQDHRSGNTIYF. The chain links TRBV4-3 to TRBJ1-3, with no clear D. Germline CDR1 and CDR2: LGHNA and YSLEER. The length of the CDR3 is 15 residues. Trimming pared 0 bases from V and 0 bases from J, leaving 6 bases between.